One and the same sample provided the 13 T cell receptor beta chains below, sequenced in a study of regulatory T cells in long-lasting Graves disease. Time point given: newly diagnosed GD, antithyroid drugs for less than 3 months. Scientists built the TCR library using RNA that was extracted from PBMCs. Arm-PCR of CDR3 regions and iRepertoire HTBI primers were the basis on which TCR beta libraries were built. In TCRdb, the multiplex PCR reads were re-called with MiXCR into one record per CDR3 protein. The data contain roughly 610,000 distinct CDR3 sequences, about 16% of them seen just once; the ten biggest clones take up about 12%. These same data were also listed under a study on T cells in Graves' hyperthyroidism and ophthalmopathy.

The specimen was peripheral blood mononuclear cells (PBMCs), collected at new diagnosis, from a patient treated with antithyroid drugs. The source of these receptors is a man aged 18 to 30 with Graves disease.

This clonotype was observed many times. The chain is built from TRBV28 and TRBJ2-7; no firm D call. The CDR3 runs 12 residues. The germline V gene has CDR1 MDHEN and CDR2 SYDVKM. Trimming shortened V by 3 bases and J by 5 bases, and 8 bases separated the two germline ends. The CDR3 DNA reads as TGTGCCAGCAGTTTTACGCCCAACGAGCAGTACTTC. This gives the protein CASSFTPNEQYF.

This clonotype has a handful of counts. CDR3 loop: CASCPGLDRWEQYF. CDR3 in DNA: TGTGCCAGCTGCCCGGGACTAGATAGGTGGGAGCAGTACTTC. V usage is TRBV7-2 and J usage is TRBJ2-7; 8 nucleotides match TRBD2. The CDR3 runs to 14 residues. Germline CDR1 and CDR2: SGHTA and FQGNSA. Losses at the gene ends were 8 bases for V and 7 bases for J; bases not matched to a gene: 13.

In its sample, this clonotype was seen many times. The rearrangement links TRBV3-1 to TRBJ1-5, with unresolved D. V was trimmed by 1 base and J by 1 base, leaving 8 bases between them. Germline CDR1 LGHDT, CDR2 YNNKEL (reference sequence). The CDR3 has 15 residues. As DNA, the CDR3 is TGTGCCAGCAGCCAAGGTGCCAGAAGCAATCAGCCCCAGCATTTT. Translation gives CASSQGARSNQPQHF. Complete variable domain (other parts from reference TRBV3-1 and TRBJ1-5): DTAVSQTPKYLVTQMGNDKSIKCEQNLGHDTMYWYKQDSKKFLKIMFSYNNKELIINETVPNRFSPKSPDKAHLNLHINSLELGDSAVYFCASSQGARSNQPQHFGDGTRLSIL.

The CDR3 coding sequence is TGTGCCAGCACACTGACAGGGAATGAACTCTATGGCTACACCTTC. It translates to CASTLTGNELYGYTF. This sequence joins TRBV19 and TRBJ1-2, with 7 bases matching TRBD1. This CDR3 has 15 amino acids. The ends lost 9 bases at V and 4 bases at J; junction bases unmatched: 14. Germline V gives CDR1 LNHDA, CDR2 SQIVND (reference sequence).

In its sample, this clonotype was seen once. This chain connects TRBV20-1 to TRBJ1-2; possibly TRBD1 for D (5 bases). Between the trimmed V and J ends, which lost 1 base and 8 bases, there was a span of 23 bases. Per germline, CDR1 DFQATT and CDR2 SNEGSKA (reference sequence). The CDR3 is made up of 16 amino acids. CDR3 region: CSARGPSTRGWYGYTF. CDR3 DNA: TGCAGTGCTAGAGGCCCATCCACCCGGGGGTGGTACGGCTACACCTTC.

CDR3 coding DNA: TGCAGTGCCCGAGTTGGGGTTGAGCAGTTCTTC. It specifies CSARVGVEQFF. The rearrangement joins TRBV20-1 to TRBJ2-1; D unclear. The V end was cut by 6 bases, the J end by 9 bases, with 12 bases between. Per the germline V gene, CDR1 is DFQATT and CDR2 is SNEGSKA (reference sequence). The CDR3 spans 11 residues.

The chain uses TRBV7-9 and TRBJ2-7, with D perhaps matching TRBD2 (5 bases). V was clipped by 11 bases and J by 2 bases, with 16 bases between them. Germline CDR1 reads SEHNR; CDR2 reads FQNEAQ (reference sequence). This CDR3 has 13 amino acids. The CDR3 region is CAGGSPTTYEQYF. The CDR3 bases are TGTGCCGGCGGGTCTCCAACCACCTACGAGCAGTACTTC. Using reference TRBV7-9 and TRBJ2-7 for the parts outside the CDR3, the full variable domain is DTGVSQNPRHKITKRGQNVTFRCDPISEHNRLYWYRQTLGQGPEFLTYFQNEAQLEKSRLLSDRFSAERPKGSFSTLEIQRTEQGDSAMYLCAGGSPTTYEQYFGPGTRLTVT.

Ten or more counts support this clonotype. The chain combines TRBV6-1 with TRBJ2-7; 11 bases align to TRBD2. The CDR3 extends over 15 amino acids. Germline-derived CDR1 and CDR2 are MNHNS and SASEGT. V gave up 5 bases and J gave up 5 bases; unmatched junction bases: 8. The CDR3 sequence is CASSRTSGRGHEQYF. The CDR3 DNA is TGTGCCAGCAGTCGTACTAGCGGGAGAGGTCACGAGCAGTACTTC.

The sample holds a few counts of this clonotype. The V and J genes are TRBV5-1 and TRBJ2-5, with D possibly matching TRBD1 (6 bases). Trimming removed 4 bases at V and 1 base at J, with 14 bases between. CDR3 size: 15 residues. CDR1 is SGHRS and CDR2 is YFSETQ in the germline V gene. The CDR3 sequence is CASSLNWGLQETQYF. CDR3 nucleotides: TGCGCCAGCAGCCTCAATTGGGGGCTCCAAGAGACCCAGTACTTC.

The sample holds many counts of this clonotype. The chain employs TRBV2 and TRBJ1-4; D not certain. Trimming took 7 bases from V and 8 from J, leaving 5 bases between them. Per the germline V gene, CDR1 is SNHLY and CDR2 is FYNNEI. This CDR3 has 10 amino acids. This CDR3 reads CASIREKLFF. CDR3 DNA sequence: TGTGCCAGCATACGGGAAAAACTGTTTTTT.

The rearrangement links TRBV28 to TRBJ2-5; 8 bases align to TRBD1. Germline V lookup: CDR1 MDHEN, CDR2 SYDVKM. This CDR3 is 15 amino acids long. V shed 4 bases and J 3 bases; nucleotides not matched to a gene: 7. DNA of the CDR3: TGTGCCAGCAGTTACTTCGGGACAGGTGAAGAGACCCAGTACTTC. Translating it yields CASSYFGTGEETQYF. Filled out from reference TRBV28 and TRBJ2-5, the complete variable domain reads DVKVTQSSRYLVKRTGEKVFLECVQDMDHENMFWYRQDPGLGLRLIYFSYDVKMKEKGDIPEGYSVSREKKERFSLILESASTNQTSMYLCASSYFGTGEETQYFGPGTRLLVL.

This clonotype was seen once. The chain employs TRBV14 and TRBJ2-3, with 11 bases that match TRBD2. The junction had 1 base not matched to a gene; V was cut back by 3 bases and J by 5 bases. Germline CDR1 and CDR2: SGHDN and FVKESK. The length of the CDR3 is 14 residues. CDR3 nucleotide sequence: TGTGCCAGCAGCCAGCTAGCGGGAGGAGATACGCAGTATTTT. This sequence encodes CASSQLAGGDTQYF. The entire variable domain, with the rest obtained from reference TRBV14 and TRBJ2-3, is as follows: EAGVTQFPSHSVIEKGQTVTLRCDPISGHDNLYWYRRVMGKEIKFLLHFVKESKQDESGMPNNRFLAERTGGTYSTLKVQPAELEDSGVYFCASSQLAGGDTQYFGPGTRLTVL.

Only a few counts were recorded for this clonotype. This rearrangement joins TRBV4-1 to TRBJ2-2; 9 nucleotides align to TRBD2. The CDR3 consists of 17 residues. From germline, CDR1 is MGHRA and CDR2 YSYEKL. The trim removed 0 bases at V and 2 bases at J, leaving 4 bases unmatched. CDR3 DNA sequence: TGCGCCAGCAGCCAAGATAGAGCGGGAGGAAACACCGGGGAGCTGTTTTTT. It yields the protein CASSQDRAGGNTGELFF.